The rows below give T cell receptor beta chains drawn from one sample of a study of hypomethylating agent response in myelodysplastic syndrome. Profiling relied on immunoSEQ multiplex PCR, and the TCRdb table lists in-frame clones only, not all of them. The sample has approximately 11,000 clones, 83% seen once; the top ten hold 4% to 4.5%. The specimen was bone marrow, collected before or after starting hypomethylating agent treatment for myelodysplastic syndrome (not recorded which). These receptors originate from a human donor with myelodysplastic syndrome. Each CDR3 is given with its conserved first and last residue. The order of the fields is J gene, clone size, D gene, V gene, CDR3 DNA, CDR3 protein. A D gene is named only where the DNA matches it firmly. The listing skips clone size in some rows; elsewhere it reads once, few, many or a size class.

J gene: TRBJ2-2
clone size: few
D gene: TRBD2
V gene: TRBV5-1
CDR3 DNA: TGCGCCAGCAGCCGAGGGACTAGCGGGAGGGCCGGGGAGCTGTTTTTT
CDR3 protein: CASSRGTSGRAGELFF

J gene: TRBJ2-1
clone size: -
D gene: -
V gene: TRBV29-1
CDR3 DNA: TGCAGCGTTGGTGGGGGGTTGTACAATGAGCAGTTCTTC
CDR3 protein: CSVGGGLYNEQFF

J gene: TRBJ2-7
clone size: -
D gene: -
V gene: TRBV9
CDR3 DNA: TGTGCCAGCAGCGTAGGGCCGGGAGAATCCTACGAGCAGTACTTC
CDR3 protein: CASSVGPGESYEQYF

J gene: TRBJ2-1
clone size: -
D gene: TRBD2
V gene: TRBV25-1
CDR3 DNA: TGTGCCAGCAGTGCCTGGACTAGCGGGAGAGATCTGAATGAGCAGTTCTTC
CDR3 protein: CASSAWTSGRDLNEQFF

J gene: TRBJ2-1
clone size: once
D gene: TRBD2
V gene: TRBV5-4
CDR3 DNA: TGTGCCAGCAGCGGGACTAGCGGGGGCCAGTACAATGAGCAGTTCTTC
CDR3 protein: CASSGTSGGQYNEQFF

J gene: TRBJ2-1
clone size: -
D gene: TRBD2
V gene: TRBV4-1
CDR3 DNA: TGCGCCAGCAGCCCATCGGGACTAGCCAATGAGCAGTTCTTC
CDR3 protein: CASSPSGLANEQFF

J gene: TRBJ2-2
clone size: -
D gene: TRBD1
V gene: TRBV30
CDR3 DNA: TGTGCCTGGAGTGGGTTGGGACAGCCAAACACCGGGGAGCTGTTTTTT
CDR3 protein: CAWSGLGQPNTGELFF

J gene: TRBJ2-3
clone size: -
D gene: -
V gene: TRBV2
CDR3 DNA: TGTGCCAGCAGCGACCTGATTGCGGCAAGCACAGATACGCAGTATTTT
CDR3 protein: CASSDLIAASTDTQYF

J gene: TRBJ1-2
clone size: few
D gene: -
V gene: TRBV29-1
CDR3 DNA: TGCAGCGTTGACGGATCCGTAAGGAACTATGGCTACACCTTC
CDR3 protein: CSVDGSVRNYGYTF

J gene: TRBJ1-4
clone size: -
D gene: TRBD1
V gene: TRBV29-1
CDR3 DNA: TGCAGCGTTGAGGGCAGGGGGCACGGTGAAAAACTGTTTTTT
CDR3 protein: CSVEGRGHGEKLFF

J gene: TRBJ1-5
clone size: few
D gene: TRBD1
V gene: TRBV19
CDR3 DNA: TGTGCCAGTACTCTAGGGGCGGGACAGGCAGATCAGCCCCAGCATTTT
CDR3 protein: CASTLGAGQADQPQHF

J gene: TRBJ2-5
clone size: -
D gene: -
V gene: TRBV5-5
CDR3 DNA: TGTGCCAGCAGCTCTCGGGAGACCCAGTACTTC
CDR3 protein: CASSSRETQYF

J gene: TRBJ1-2
clone size: -
D gene: -
V gene: TRBV5-5
CDR3 DNA: TGTGCCAGCAGCTTGGACACAGGGATAAGACGCTATGGCTACACCTTC
CDR3 protein: CASSLDTGIRRYGYTF